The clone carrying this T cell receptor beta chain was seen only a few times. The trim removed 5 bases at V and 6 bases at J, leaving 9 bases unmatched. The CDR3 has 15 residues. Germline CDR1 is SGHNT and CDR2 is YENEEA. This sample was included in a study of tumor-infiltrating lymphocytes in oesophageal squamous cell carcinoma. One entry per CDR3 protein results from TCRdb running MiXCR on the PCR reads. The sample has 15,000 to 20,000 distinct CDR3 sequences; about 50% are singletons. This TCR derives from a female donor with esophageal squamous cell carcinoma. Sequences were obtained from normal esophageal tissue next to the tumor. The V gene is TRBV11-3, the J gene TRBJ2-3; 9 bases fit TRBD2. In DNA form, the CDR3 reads TGTGCCAGCAGCCCAGTCCCGGGACTAGCTGATACGCAGTATTTT. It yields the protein CASSPVPGLADTQYF.